The 32 T cell receptor beta chains listed next were all sequenced from one sample in a study of T cell repertoires in cytomegalovirus infection. Their cognate antigens are unknown. TCRdb processed the reads anew with MiXCR; each CDR3 protein has one entry. The sample contains about 830,000 distinct CDR3 sequences, approximately 32% of which appear only once. The sequencing used cultured CD8+ T cells from PBMCs, collected from culture after CMV antigen stimulation. The receptors come from a human donor in good health (CMV status not recorded). Some clones in this sample may be carry-over from other donors' samples.

This clonotype has only a few counts. The chain has TRBV4-1 and TRBJ2-3, with 7 bases fitting TRBD2. Germline CDR1 is MGHRA and CDR2 is YSYEKL. The CDR3 runs to 17 residues. J gave up 6 bases and V 0 bases, and 12 bases lay outside the gene matches. The CDR3 nucleotides are TGCGCCAGCAGCCAAGAGGGGGGGGGACTACCTGGGGATACGCAGTATTTT. Its translation: CASSQEGGGLPGDTQYF.

There are many counts of this clonotype. The rearrangement joins TRBV7-8 to TRBJ2-1, with 8 positions matching TRBD2. The CDR3 is made up of 15 amino acids. Germline V gene data show CDR1 as SGHVS and CDR2 as FQNEAQ. Trimming at V came to 1 base and at J to 2 bases, leaving 1 base not matched to a gene. CDR3 residues: CASSLDGGAYNEQFF. In DNA form, the CDR3 reads TGTGCCAGCAGCTTAGACGGGGGGGCCTACAATGAGCAGTTCTTC.

This clonotype was seen a handful of times. The rearrangement links TRBV14 to TRBJ2-1; perhaps TRBD2 as D (7 bases). The germline V and J ends were trimmed by 2 bases and 9 bases, with 20 bases remaining between them. The germline CDR1 and CDR2 sequences are SGHDN and FVKESK. This CDR3 region has 16 residues. This chain's CDR3 is CASSQRRRGALGEQFF. CDR3 bases: TGTGCCAGCAGCCAAAGGCGACGGGGGGCGTTAGGTGAGCAGTTCTTC.

The chain carries TRBV5-4 and TRBJ2-7; D not certain. This CDR3 is 14 amino acids long. Trimming removed 1 base at V and 3 bases at J, with 11 bases between. The germline V gene encodes CDR1 SGHNT and CDR2 YYREEE (reference sequence). Here the CDR3 DNA reads TGTGCCAGCAGCTTGTTTTCGGGTGGCTACGAGCAGTACTTC. This codes for CASSLFSGGYEQYF.

This clonotype showed up just a few times. CDR3 residues: CASGFPGGEKLFF. The CDR3 coding sequence is TGTGCTAGTGGTTTCCCCGGGGGTGAAAAACTGTTTTTT. The chain is built from TRBV12-5 and TRBJ1-4; possibly TRBD1 for D (5 bases). The CDR3 is made up of 13 amino acids. Trimming pared 3 bases from V and 7 bases from J, leaving 9 bases between. Looked up from germline, CDR1 is LGHNT and CDR2 is FRNRAP.

This clonotype was observed a few times. The chain links TRBV10-3 to TRBJ2-7, with 11 nucleotides matching TRBD2. The CDR3 runs to 15 residues. CDR1 ENHRY and CDR2 SYGVKD come from the germline V gene. V lost 6 bases and J lost 5; bases outside the gene matches: 9. The CDR3 loop reads CAISYPSGGFDEQYF. The CDR3 DNA sequence: TGTGCCATCAGCTATCCTAGCGGGGGGTTCGACGAGCAGTACTTC.

This clonotype has only a few counts. The V and J genes are TRBV12-3 or TRBV12-4 and TRBJ1-1; D unresolved. Trimming pared 8 bases from V and 5 bases from J, leaving 12 bases between. The CDR3 covers 12 residues. The CDR3: CASVLIGTEAFF. CDR3 bases: TGTGCCAGCGTCCTCATTGGGACTGAAGCTTTCTTT.

This clonotype was picked up a small number of times. The chain joins TRBV7-6 to TRBJ2-6; 7 bases map to TRBD2. V lost 10 bases, J lost 3 bases, and 6 bases stayed unmatched. The CDR3 consists of 14 residues. Germline assignment: CDR1 SGHVS and CDR2 FNYEAQ. The CDR3 coding sequence is TGTGCCACCATGGGGGGGTTTGGGGCCAACGTCCTGACTTTC. This codes for CATMGGFGANVLTF.

This clonotype showed up just a few times. The chain carries TRBV4-1 and TRBJ2-1; the match to TRBD2 covers 10 bases. This CDR3 has 19 residues. V was clipped by 1 base and J by 2 bases; unmatched bases: 11. Germline V gene sequence: CDR1 MGHRA, CDR2 YSYEKL. In DNA, the CDR3 is TGCGCCAGCAGCCAAGTTCCCCCGGGACTAGCGACCGCCTACAATGAGCAGTTCTTC. As protein: CASSQVPPGLATAYNEQFF.

V usage is TRBV2 and J usage is TRBJ2-3; D possibly uses TRBD1 or TRBD2 (5 bases each). The CDR3 sequence is 15 residues long. The ends were cut back, 3 bases at V and 1 base at J, with 11 bases in the middle. Germline-derived CDR1 and CDR2 are SNHLY and FYNNEI. CDR3 sequence reads: CASSDPGQGTDTQYF. The DNA for the CDR3 is TGTGCCAGCAGTGACCCGGGGCAGGGCACAGATACGCAGTATTTT.

This chain connects TRBV12-3 or TRBV12-4 to TRBJ2-1; D perhaps matches TRBD1 (5 bases). This CDR3 spans 15 amino acids. Trimming left V 7 bases short and J 3 bases short, with 16 bases between. The CDR3 DNA follows: TGTGCCAGCACACCAGGCAGGGATCACTACAATGAGCAGTTCTTC. Protein sequence: CASTPGRDHYNEQFF.

The chain joins TRBV27 to TRBJ1-2; TRBD1 matches at 7 bases. This CDR3 region has 17 residues. Per the germline V gene, CDR1 is MNHEY and CDR2 is SMNVEV (reference sequence). V gave up 5 bases and J gave up 2 bases; unmatched junction bases: 14. The CDR3 loop reads CASSHFPPSDRNYGYTF. Written as DNA, the CDR3 is TGTGCCAGCAGTCACTTCCCCCCCTCGGACAGGAACTATGGCTACACCTTC.

The rearrangement links TRBV4-1 to TRBJ2-5; 7 nucleotides agree with TRBD1. The germline V gene encodes CDR1 MGHRA and CDR2 YSYEKL. The CDR3 consists of 15 residues. V dropped 0 bases and J dropped 1; count of bases not matched to a gene: 2. The CDR3 DNA is TGCGCCAGCAGCCAAGACACAGGGGCCCAAGAGACCCAGTACTTC. Translating gives CASSQDTGAQETQYF.

The V call is TRBV11-2, the J call TRBJ1-3, with D uncertain. The V gene's germline CDR1 is SGHAT and CDR2 FQNNGV. The CDR3 runs 16 residues. Trimming removed 0 bases from V and 0 bases from J, with 9 bases in between. In DNA form, the CDR3 reads TGTGCCAGCAGCTTAGATTACAAGCCCTCTGGAAACACCATATATTTT. Amino acid sequence: CASSLDYKPSGNTIYF.

J is TRBJ1-1 and V is TRBV19; D is uncertain. The V and J ends lost 5 bases and 4 bases respectively, with 17 bases between them. Germline values: CDR1 LNHDA, CDR2 SQIVND (reference sequence). The CDR3 has 15 amino acids. Written as DNA, the CDR3 is TGTGCCAGTAGTCCCAGAAACAAGTGGGTCACTGAAGCTTTCTTT. Protein: CASSPRNKWVTEAFF.

This chain joins TRBV7-2 and TRBJ2-7; 9 positions agree with TRBD1. The CDR3 is 15 residues long. Per the germline V gene, CDR1 is SGHTA and CDR2 is FQGNSA. V lost 5 bases, J lost 4 bases, and 9 bases stayed unmatched. The CDR3 DNA reads TGTGCCAGCAGCGATGGGACAGGGATTTTTTACGAGCAGTACTTC. This translates into CASSDGTGIFYEQYF.

The V gene is TRBV18, the J gene TRBJ2-2; 10 bases align to TRBD2. The V and J ends lost 0 bases and 3 bases, in that order; junction bases with no gene match: 19. Germline CDR1 reads KGHSH; CDR2 reads LQKENI. The CDR3 loop spans 22 amino acids. The DNA for the CDR3 is TGTGCCAGCTCACCACCATTCGTCCTAGCGGGGGACCAAGAATCTTACACCGGGGAGCTGTTTTTT. Its protein is CASSPPFVLAGDQESYTGELFF.

V is TRBV5-1 and J is TRBJ2-5, with D possibly TRBD2 on 6 matching bases. V was clipped by 0 bases and J by 2 bases, with 14 bases between them. The germline CDR1 and CDR2 sequences are SGHRS and YFSETQ. This CDR3 is 16 amino acids long. CDR3: CASSLAPGADQETQYF. The CDR3 DNA sequence: TGCGCCAGCAGCTTGGCCCCGGGAGCGGATCAAGAGACCCAGTACTTC.

The chain uses TRBV10-3 and TRBJ1-1; 9 bases are shared with TRBD1. In germline, CDR1 is ENHRY, CDR2 SYGVKD. J gave up 1 base and V 11 bases, and 8 bases lay outside the gene matches. The CDR3 runs 14 residues. The CDR3 is CAVRLGQGNTEAFF. DNA for the CDR3: TGTGCCGTACGTTTGGGACAGGGGAACACTGAAGCTTTCTTT.

The J gene is TRBJ2-7, the V gene TRBV4-3; 8 bases are a match to TRBD1. The CDR3 sequence is 20 residues long. Germline V gene data show CDR1 as LGHNA and CDR2 as YSLEER. The junction had 20 bases not matched to a gene; V was cut back by 4 bases and J by 0 bases. The CDR3 DNA reads TGCGCCAGCAGCCTGGTCGGGCCTTTCTTCAGGGGGCAGAGCTCCTACGAGCAGTACGTC. Encoded protein: CASSLVGPFFRGQSSYEQYV.

The genes are TRBV27 and TRBJ1-2, with D possibly matching TRBD1 (5 bases). V shed 6 bases and J shed 4 bases, with 18 bases lying between them. The CDR3 loop spans 15 amino acids. Germline assignment: CDR1 MNHEY and CDR2 SMNVEV (reference sequence). In nucleotides, the CDR3 is TGTGCCAGCAGCCCCTCTTGGGACTTCGGCTATGGCTACACCTTC. This sequence encodes CASSPSWDFGYGYTF.

This clonotype has just a few counts. The CDR3 loop is CASSPRGTGPYSIETQYF. CDR3 DNA sequence: TGTGCCAGCAGCCCGAGGGGAACAGGGCCATATTCCATTGAGACCCAGTACTTC. This chain joins TRBV7-6 and TRBJ2-5, with a tentative D call TRBD1 (6 bases). This CDR3 has 18 amino acids. V was trimmed by 5 bases and J by 5 bases, leaving 27 bases between them. CDR1 and CDR2 from the germline V gene are SGHVS and FNYEAQ.

The V call is TRBV7-6, the J call TRBJ1-2, with D possibly TRBD1 on 6 matching bases. V dropped 4 bases and J dropped 4 bases, with 19 bases sitting between them. Germline V CDR1 and CDR2: SGHVS, FNYEAQ. The CDR3 extends over 16 amino acids. The CDR3: CASSSSGGHFTYGYTF. In DNA, the CDR3 is TGTGCCAGCAGCTCCTCGGGGGGGCACTTCACCTATGGCTACACCTTC.

This clonotype was counted between two and nine times. The chain employs TRBV2 and TRBJ1-1, with TRBD1 as a possible D gene (5 bases). This CDR3 has 12 residues. V was shortened by 10 bases and J by 5 bases, with 14 bases between the two germline ends. The germline gives CDR1 SNHLY, CDR2 FYNNEI. For the CDR3, the DNA is TGTGCCATTCTACAGGTACAAACTGAAGCTTTCTTT. Translated, it gives CAILQVQTEAFF.

This clonotype was counted only a few times. The rearrangement joins TRBV4-1 to TRBJ2-1; 9 nucleotides line up with TRBD2. The ends lost 2 bases at V and 4 bases at J; junction bases unmatched: 9. The germline V gene encodes CDR1 MGHRA and CDR2 YSYEKL. The CDR3 is 17 amino acids. CDR3 loop: CASSQKRLAGPYNEQFF. CDR3 nucleotide sequence: TGCGCCAGCAGCCAAAAGCGGCTAGCGGGACCTTACAATGAGCAGTTCTTC.

This rearrangement joins TRBV7-3 to TRBJ2-1; 10 bases fit TRBD2. The CDR3 loop spans 15 amino acids. V dropped 6 bases and J dropped 8; count of bases not matched to a gene: 10. Germline V gene data show CDR1 as SGHTA and CDR2 as FQGTGA. The CDR3 sequence: CASSPWVAGGDEQFF. CDR3 DNA: TGTGCCAGCAGTCCTTGGGTAGCGGGGGGTGATGAGCAGTTCTTC.

The chain uses TRBV9 and TRBJ1-1, with a possible D match to TRBD1 (5 bases). The V gene lost 6 bases and the J gene lost 4 bases, with 19 bases spanning the gap. This CDR3 comprises 15 residues. Germline CDR1 reads SGDLS; CDR2 reads YYNGEE. The CDR3 loop is CASTLGGSGSTEAFF. The DNA for the CDR3 is TGTGCCAGCACCCTTGGGGGGTCCGGGAGCACTGAAGCTTTCTTT.

On this clonotype itself: A junction boundary mismatches the germline segment, possibly from a read error. The chain couples TRBV5-6 to TRBJ2-7, with D tentatively TRBD1 (6 bases). Germline V gives CDR1 SGHDT, CDR2 YYEEEE. The CDR3 sequence is 13 residues long. CDR3 residues: CTSSVRGSYEQYF. CDR3 DNA sequence: TGTACCAGCAGCGTCAGGGGCTCCTACGAGCAGTACTTC.

This chain uses TRBV28 with TRBJ2-3; 7 bases are shared with TRBD2. Per the germline V gene, CDR1 is MDHEN and CDR2 is SYDVKM. This CDR3 comprises 15 residues. The V and J ends lost 6 bases and 4 bases, in that order; junction bases with no gene match: 10. This chain's CDR3 is CASSRLAEFADTQYF. In DNA form, the CDR3 reads TGTGCCAGCAGCCGACTAGCTGAATTTGCAGATACGCAGTATTTT.

This clonotype was counted between two and nine times. The chain links TRBV6-5 to TRBJ2-2; D unclear. The germline V gene encodes CDR1 MNHEY and CDR2 SVGAGI. CDR3 size: 13 residues. V dropped 0 bases and J dropped 7 bases, with 6 bases sitting between them. As DNA, the CDR3 is TGTGCCAGCAGTTACTCGGTACTCGGGGAGCTGTTTTTT. It yields the protein CASSYSVLGELFF.

This chain uses TRBV6-6 with TRBJ1-4; D gene uncertain. Trimming stripped 5 bases from V and 5 bases from J, with 18 bases between. The CDR3 length is 16 residues. Germline V gene sequence: CDR1 MNHNY, CDR2 SVGAGI (reference sequence). CDR3 nucleotide sequence: TGTGCCAGCAGTGATGACCCGGGTCCAGCGAATGAAAAACTGTTTTTT. This gives the protein CASSDDPGPANEKLFF.

This clonotype was detected a few times. The gene calls are TRBV6-6 and TRBJ2-1, with TRBD1 identical over 8 bases. This CDR3 has 17 amino acids. V trimming: 2 bases; J trimming: 1 base; junction bases outside the gene matches: 7. Germline CDR1 and CDR2: MNHNY and SVGAGI (reference sequence). The CDR3, as DNA: TGTGCCAGCAGTTACCCGATCACAGGGGGTTCCTACAATGAGCAGTTCTTC. Amino acid sequence: CASSYPITGGSYNEQFF.